This T cell receptor (beta chain) emerged from a study of human T cells and chemical hapten exposure (dated by TCRdb to the early 2020s). Broadly, across the study: For sensitization, 2% DPC in acetone was applied to a 2 cm by 2 cm area of upper inner arm skin. Throughout the roughly 26-week study period, patients were also given weekly therapeutic DPC doses on the scalp. Patch testing on the upper back used Finn chambers containing 0.01% DPC, with scoring done after 6 days according to International Contact Dermatitis Research Group standards. Alopecia areata with under or over 50% scalp involvement, alopecia totalis and alopecia universalis were represented in the patient cohort, which was mostly female. Libraries were pooled for sequencing, and per-sample TCR yields varied mainly because of small differences in library volumes within the pool. Peripheral blood TCR repertoire changes were tracked in vivo in alopecia patients during primary and secondary sensitization to the hapten diphenylcyclopropenone (DPC). Blood was sampled from patients pre-sensitization (week 0) and at 2, 6 and about 24 weeks after DPC sensitization. Roughly 30 alopecia patients provided blood for TCR sequencing at one to four time points (pre-sensitization, 2, 6 and 24 weeks).

Library generation was performed with RACE. TCRdb shows the sequencer as NextSeq 500. During library preparation, unique molecular identifiers were attached to individual cDNA molecules so that TCRs could be counted in a quantitative, reproducible way. From each blood RNA sample, both TCR alpha and TCR beta chains were sequenced. In the source study's methods: A median of about 87,000 TCRs per sample was observed, with a range of about 20,000 to 750,000. The Decombinator software suite was used to annotate the V, J and CDR3 of the TCR reads. To make PS versus PT1 abundance plots, every sample was subsampled to the same number of TCRs (28,000). Expanded TCRs were defined as absent before sensitization and observed at least eight times at the 2-week time point. In-frame beta chains were kept once TCRdb had trimmed the public reads at Q25 with fastp and called clones with MiXCR. Entries are consolidated by CDR3 protein sequence, retaining the most common genes and DNA. The V and J calls shown here were made by TCRdb, not taken from the authors' results. The sample table contains approximately 80,000 distinct CDR3 sequences; only one count was recorded for 7.5% to 9% of them. About 1.6% of the sample lies in the top ten.

What the work shows at the level of the full study, not this receptor alone: Alopecia, a presumed autoimmune disease, was present in all patients, so the immune response of the patients might differ from that of healthy individuals. Expanded TCRs formed significantly more large CDR3 similarity clusters than pre-sensitization or healthy control sets, consistent with antigen-driven responses. The number of PT1 expanded TCRs positively correlated with patch test score, significant at thresholds 8, 16 and 32 but not 4. After repeated subsampling, the strength of the expansion versus patch-test correlation and the threshold at which it became significant changed. No change with DPC sensitization was found in the number of TCRs above 1 in 1000 frequency, and no evidence of global repertoire structure alterations was found.

The time point label corresponds to: patch test 1, 2 weeks after DPC sensitization. What this sample's treatment or condition label stands for: therapeutic diphenylcyclopropenone sensitization with weekly scalp DPC. At each patch-test visit, blood was drawn before the patch test was applied. Eligible patients were aged 18 to 70, diagnosed with alopecia, deemed suitable for DPC therapy, and excluded if pregnant. Unfractionated whole blood was collected in Tempus Blood RNA tubes, and total RNA was extracted from that blood. In its sample, this clonotype was seen many times. Its antigen is currently not known. No base-level quality is on record; no much larger clone is a single base apart. Sequenced here: whole blood, sampled in connection with sensitization to the hapten diphenylcyclopropenone (DPC). The TCR comes from a woman in her twenties or thirties with alopecia areata. Some clones in this sample may be carry-over from other donors' samples.

The CDR3 protein: CSAVNRDPFYEQFF. In nucleotide form, the sequence is TGCAGTGCTGTAAACCGGGACCCCTTCTATGAGCAGTTCTTC. The receptor chain draws on TRBV20-1 and TRBJ2-1; the D match is possibly TRBD1 or TRBD2, with 5 bases aligned in each. The V and J ends are trimmed by 5 bases and 8 bases, leaving 19 bases between them. According to the germline V gene (reference sequence), CDR1 reads DFQATT and CDR2 reads SNEGSKA. From the cysteine through the phenylalanine, the CDR3 covers 14 amino acids. The sequence is cut down to CDR3 DNA, 42 bases in frame from base 1.